The clone carrying this T cell receptor beta chain was detected only a few times. Generated by immunoSEQ multiplex PCR, the TCRdb table keeps only in-frame clones and is missing some. This table holds almost 65,000 clones, about 88% found once. These data come from a study of blood T cell repertoires in COVID-19. CDR1 is KGHDR, CDR2 SFDVKD, per germline. The V segment lost 3 bases and the J segment 3 bases; nucleotides outside the gene matches: 3. This CDR3 spans 15 amino acids. V gene TRBV24-1 combines with J gene TRBJ1-5; TRBD1 agrees at 8 bases. This sequence was found in a woman in her forties who had recovered from COVID-19. The material sequenced was PBMCs or T cells enriched from blood (not recorded which). The CDR3, as DNA: TGTGCCACCAGTGATACAGGGGGTTACAATCAGCCCCAGCATTTT. As protein: CATSDTGGYNQPQHF.